A single sample is the source of the 17 T cell receptor beta chains below, sequenced in a study of identical twins. MiXCR was run by TCRdb on the 5' RACE reads, yielding one entry per CDR3 protein. The data contain about 530,000 distinct CDR3 sequences, around 20% of them singletons. These data also featured in a second study, about yellow fever vaccine responses in identical twins.

Source material: CD4+ T cells sorted from blood. The receptors were gathered from a woman younger than 30 in good health.

The chain has TRBV5-1 and TRBJ2-3; tentative D call: TRBD2 (5 bases). Looked up from germline, CDR1 is SGHRS and CDR2 is YFSETQ. The CDR3 is made up of 15 amino acids. Trimming stripped 2 bases from V and 4 bases from J, with 14 bases between. CDR3 in DNA: TGCGCCAGCAGCTTCTCCCTTGTGGAGGCAGATACGCAGTATTTT. It specifies CASSFSLVEADTQYF.

In this sample, this clonotype turned up a few times. The chain has TRBV5-1 and TRBJ2-5; the match to TRBD1 covers 7 bases. This CDR3 region has 14 residues. Germline V gene sequence: CDR1 SGHRS, CDR2 YFSETQ. V was clipped by 4 bases and J by 0 bases; unmatched bases: 3. DNA for the CDR3: TGCGCCAGCAGCCCAACAGGGGACCAAGAGACCCAGTACTTC. It specifies CASSPTGDQETQYF.

V and J are TRBV28 and TRBJ1-1, with unresolved D. Trimming shortened V by 6 bases and J by 4 bases, and 15 bases separated the two germline ends. The CDR3 is 14 amino acids. Germline V gene data show CDR1 as MDHEN and CDR2 as SYDVKM. As DNA, the CDR3 is TGTGCCAGCAGCCATACCATTCCGACCACTGAAGCTTTCTTT. Its protein product is CASSHTIPTTEAFF.

This clonotype was recorded a few times. The V and J genes are TRBV4-1 and TRBJ2-1; D perhaps matches TRBD2 (5 bases). The CDR3 totals 16 residues. V was clipped by 1 base and J by 0 bases, with 10 bases between them. In germline, CDR1 is MGHRA, CDR2 YSYEKL. In DNA form, the CDR3 reads TGCGCCAGCAGCCAAGTCCGTGGGAGCTCCTACAATGAGCAGTTCTTC. Translated, it gives CASSQVRGSSYNEQFF.

This clonotype was detected only a few times. The rearrangement uses TRBV19 and TRBJ2-1, with a weak D call TRBD2 (5 bases). V was pared by 7 bases and J by 5 bases, with 12 bases between. The CDR3 covers 13 residues. Germline loops: CDR1 LNHDA, CDR2 SQIVND (reference sequence). The CDR3 loop is CASTGNSHNEQFF. For the CDR3, the DNA is TGTGCCAGTACGGGAAATAGCCACAATGAGCAGTTCTTC.

This clonotype was counted at least ten times. The chain couples TRBV4-1 to TRBJ1-1, with D unresolved. V lost 4 bases and J 0 bases, leaving 18 bases between the germline ends. CDR3 length equals 17 residues. Germline-derived CDR1 and CDR2 are MGHRA and YSYEKL. CDR3 DNA: TGCGCCAGCAGCCCAAAAGGGTTTCAACCGATGAACACTGAAGCTTTCTTT. Its protein product is CASSPKGFQPMNTEAFF.

The J gene is TRBJ2-1, the V gene TRBV5-1, with TRBD1 matching over 12 bases. Unmatched junction bases numbered 9, after V lost 4 bases and J lost 7 bases. This CDR3 is 16 amino acids long. CDR1 and CDR2 (germline): SGHRS, YFSETQ. For the CDR3, the DNA is TGCGCCAGCAGCCGCGAGGGACAGGGGGCGTTAAATGAGCAGTTCTTC. It is translated as CASSREGQGALNEQFF.

The rearrangement uses TRBV3-1 and TRBJ2-5; D not certain. Germline assignment: CDR1 LGHDT and CDR2 YNNKEL (reference sequence). The CDR3 runs to 14 residues. Deletions cut 4 bases from V and 3 bases from J, with 12 bases between. Written as DNA, the CDR3 is TGTGCCAGCAGCCCGCCACCAGGAAAAGAGACCCAGTACTTC. This encodes CASSPPPGKETQYF.

Only a few counts were recorded for this clonotype. The chain is built from TRBV5-1 and TRBJ2-1; no clear D gene. The V end lost 10 bases, the J end lost 3 bases, and 17 bases lay between the germline ends. The germline V gene has CDR1 SGHRS and CDR2 YFSETQ. The CDR3 spans 14 residues. CDR3 in amino acids: CACGLGGLYNEQFF. The CDR3 bases are TGCGCCTGTGGATTGGGCGGCCTCTACAATGAGCAGTTCTTC.

V gene TRBV20-1 combines with J gene TRBJ2-3; 9 nucleotides agree with TRBD1. CDR3 length: 13 amino acids. The germline CDR1 and CDR2 sequences are DFQATT and SNEGSKA (reference sequence). V dropped 6 bases and J dropped 4; count of bases not matched to a gene: 5. The CDR3 is CSAPGQGADTQYF. Written as DNA, the CDR3 is TGCAGTGCGCCGGGACAGGGTGCAGATACGCAGTATTTT.

This clonotype was seen only a few times. The chain's CDR3 is CAISGLAGTGELFF. The CDR3 nucleotides read TGTGCCATCAGCGGACTAGCAGGGACCGGGGAGCTGTTTTTT. The rearrangement links TRBV10-3 to TRBJ2-2; 8 positions match TRBD2. This CDR3 region has 14 residues. Germline trimming cut 6 bases from V and 5 bases from J; bases unmatched to any gene: 5. The germline V gene encodes CDR1 ENHRY and CDR2 SYGVKD.

The chain is built from TRBV6-5 and TRBJ2-6; D is possibly TRBD2 (6 bases). This CDR3 has 15 amino acids. V lost 2 bases and J 1 base, leaving 6 bases between the germline ends. CDR1 and CDR2 (germline): MNHEY, SVGAGI. The CDR3 coding sequence is TGTGCCAGCAGTTACGGGGGGTCTGGGGCCAACGTCCTGACTTTC. Amino acid sequence: CASSYGGSGANVLTF.

The chain couples TRBV7-9 to TRBJ1-4; D gene uncertain. Germline-derived CDR1 and CDR2 are SEHNR and FQNEAQ (reference sequence). CDR3 length equals 13 residues. The V end lost 1 base, the J end lost 7 bases, and 7 bases lay between the germline ends. CDR3 DNA: TGTGCCAGCAGCTTAGATGTATTTGAAAAACTGTTTTTT. Protein: CASSLDVFEKLFF.

A few counts support this clonotype. The rearrangement links TRBV4-2 to TRBJ2-7; 11 bases are a match to TRBD2. Germline loops: CDR1 LGHNA, CDR2 YNFKEQ. Germline trimming cut 2 bases from V and 3 bases from J; bases unmatched to any gene: 6. The CDR3 is made up of 16 amino acids. In nucleotides, the CDR3 is TGTGCCAGCAGCCAAAACAGACTAGCGGGACTCTACGAGCAGTACTTC. As protein: CASSQNRLAGLYEQYF.

This chain joins TRBV5-5 and TRBJ2-5, with 11 bases fitting TRBD2. The J segment lost 5 bases and the V segment lost 3 bases, leaving 9 bases of the junction unmatched. CDR3 length equals 16 residues. Per the germline V gene, CDR1 is SGHKS and CDR2 is YYEKEE (reference sequence). CDR3 in DNA: TGTGCCAGCAGCTGGCAACTAGCGGGGGCCGTGGAGACCCAGTACTTC. This sequence encodes CASSWQLAGAVETQYF.

The chain carries TRBV5-5 and TRBJ1-5, with D uncertain. Deletions cut 4 bases from V and 4 bases from J, with 15 bases between. The CDR3 covers 15 residues. The V gene's germline CDR1 is SGHKS and CDR2 YYEKEE (reference sequence). The CDR3 loop is CASSPIMTGNQPQHF. The CDR3 DNA sequence: TGTGCCAGCAGCCCTATTATGACGGGAAATCAGCCCCAGCATTTT.

This clonotype was detected only a few times. The chain couples TRBV6-1 to TRBJ1-1; 8 bases agree with TRBD1. Germline V gene lookup returns CDR1 MNHNS and CDR2 SASEGT. V gave up 7 bases and J gave up 0 bases; unmatched junction bases: 4. The CDR3 loop spans 14 amino acids. CDR3 amino acids: CASTTGGVNTEAFF. In DNA, the CDR3 is TGTGCCAGCACCACAGGGGGGGTGAACACTGAAGCTTTCTTT.